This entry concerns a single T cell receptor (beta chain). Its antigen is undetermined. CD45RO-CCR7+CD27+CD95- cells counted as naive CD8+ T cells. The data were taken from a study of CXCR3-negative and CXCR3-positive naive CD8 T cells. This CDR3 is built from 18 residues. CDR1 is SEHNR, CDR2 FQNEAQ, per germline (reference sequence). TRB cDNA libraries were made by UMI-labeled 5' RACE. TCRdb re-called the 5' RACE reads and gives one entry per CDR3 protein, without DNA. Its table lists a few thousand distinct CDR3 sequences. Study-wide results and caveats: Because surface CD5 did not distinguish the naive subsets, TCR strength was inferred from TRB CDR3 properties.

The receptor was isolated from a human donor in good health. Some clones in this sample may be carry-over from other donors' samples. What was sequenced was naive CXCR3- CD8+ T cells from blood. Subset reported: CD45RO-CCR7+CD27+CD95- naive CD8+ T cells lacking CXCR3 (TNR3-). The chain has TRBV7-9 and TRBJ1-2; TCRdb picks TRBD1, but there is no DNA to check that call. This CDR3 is CASSFKGGRQGGFYGYTF.